This passage covers 3 T cell receptor beta chains from one sample sequenced in a study of OX40 agonist ivuxolimab in advanced cancers. Method: immunoSEQ multiplex PCR; TCRdb's copy keeps in-frame clones and lacks some. Here the sample spans some 57,000 clones, approximately 84% being singletons. The specimen was CD4+ or CD8+ T cells sorted from blood, collected in a trial of the OX40 agonist ivuxolimab. Receptor source: an adult with an advanced solid tumor such as melanoma, head and neck, liver or kidney cancer.

J is TRBJ1-2 and V is TRBV19; D uncertain. The CDR3 sequence is 16 residues long. The germline CDR1 and CDR2 sequences are LNHDA and SQIVND (reference sequence). V lost 6 bases to trimming and J lost 1 base, with 18 bases between them. The chain's CDR3 is CASRPPGVSINYGYTF. CDR3 DNA sequence: TGTGCCAGTAGGCCTCCCGGTGTGTCGATTAACTATGGCTACACCTTC.

J is TRBJ2-5 and V is TRBV5-4; 8 nucleotides agree with TRBD2. V shed 4 bases, J shed 5 bases, and the junction held 7 bases outside the gene matches. Germline CDR1 reads SGHNT; CDR2 reads YYREEE (reference sequence). The CDR3 contains 14 residues. The CDR3 region has the DNA TGTGCCAGCAGCCCGGGGGGGCTACTGGAGACCCAGTACTTC. Translated: CASSPGGLLETQYF.

The V and J genes are TRBV19 and TRBJ1-2; D not certain. The length of the CDR3 is 14 residues. The V gene's germline CDR1 is LNHDA and CDR2 SQIVND (reference sequence). Trimming removed 0 bases at V and 4 bases at J, with 9 bases between. CDR3 in amino acids: CASSIEVGSYGYTF. The CDR3 region has the DNA TGTGCCAGTAGTATAGAGGTGGGATCCTATGGCTACACCTTC.